This TCR beta chain was sequenced during a study of T cell changes during pregnancy in multiple sclerosis. Method: immunoSEQ multiplex PCR; TCRdb's copy keeps in-frame clones and lacks some. Of some 110,000 clones listed, 91% are singletons. This sequence was found in a female donor with multiple sclerosis, enrolled in a pregnancy study. The input for sequencing was peripheral blood, taken before pregnancy.

CDR3 in DNA: TGTGCCAGCAGCACCGGGGACAGCTCCTACACCTTC. Its protein product is CASSTGDSSYTF. J is TRBJ1-2 and V is TRBV9, with 7 bases lining up with TRBD1. The V gene end was trimmed by 4 bases and the J gene end by 10 bases; junction bases not matched to a gene: 7. The germline CDR1 and CDR2 sequences are SGDLS and YYNGEE. The CDR3 loop spans 12 amino acids.